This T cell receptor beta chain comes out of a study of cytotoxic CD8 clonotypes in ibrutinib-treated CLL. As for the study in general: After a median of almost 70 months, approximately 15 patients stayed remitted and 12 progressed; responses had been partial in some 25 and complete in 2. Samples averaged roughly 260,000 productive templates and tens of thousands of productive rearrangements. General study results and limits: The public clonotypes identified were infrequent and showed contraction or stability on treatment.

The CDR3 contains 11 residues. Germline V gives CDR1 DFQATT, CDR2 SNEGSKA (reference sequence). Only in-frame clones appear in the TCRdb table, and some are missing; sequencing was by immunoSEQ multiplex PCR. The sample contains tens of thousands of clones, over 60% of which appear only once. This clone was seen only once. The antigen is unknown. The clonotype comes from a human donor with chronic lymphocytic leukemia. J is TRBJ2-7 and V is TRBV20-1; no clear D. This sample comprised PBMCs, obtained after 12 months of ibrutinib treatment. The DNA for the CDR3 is TGCAGCGCGCAAGCGCCCAACGAGCAGTACTTC. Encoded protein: CSAQAPNEQYF.